Listed below are T cell receptor beta chains from one sample, sequenced in a study of spatial heterogeneity in lung cancer. TCRdb used MiXCR to reprocess the 5' RACE reads, holding one entry per CDR3 protein. This repertoire shows 60,000 to 75,000 distinct CDR3 sequences, about 6.3% found once; its top ten account for 14% to 15%. Sequences were derived from PBMCs, sampled at surgery. Every receptor here comes from a female donor with early-stage non-small cell lung cancer. CDR3s include the opening cysteine and the closing phenylalanine or tryptophan. A D gene is named only where the DNA matches it firmly. The size field is filled for only some rows; it gives once, few, many or a size class.

DNA	CDR3	size	V	J	D
TGTGCCAGCAGCTCCCGGACTTCGCCCGAGACCCAGTACTTC	CASSSRTSPETQYF	many	TRBV5-4	TRBJ2-5	-
TGTGCCAGCACTTCGGGGGGAGGGGATGGAGAGACCCAGTACTTC	CASTSGGGDGETQYF	-	TRBV6-1	TRBJ2-5	TRBD2
TGTGCCAGCAGCTTGGTGTTTGAGACTAGCGGGAGTACAGATACGCAGTATTTT	CASSLVFETSGSTDTQYF	many	TRBV5-6	TRBJ2-3	TRBD2
TGTGCCAGCAGTTCCCGGAGGGGCGGGATGAACATTCAGTACTTC	CASSSRRGGMNIQYF	many	TRBV12-3/TRBV12-4	TRBJ2-4	-
TGCGCCAGCAGCCTACACAGGACCGGGGAGCTGTTTTTT	CASSLHRTGELFF	many	TRBV5-1	TRBJ2-2	-
TGTGCCATCAGTGAGTTTTCCATGGTGGGGGCCGGCACCGGGGAGCTGTTTTTT	CAISEFSMVGAGTGELFF	few	TRBV10-3	TRBJ2-2	-
TGTGCCAGCAGTTGGGGCGGGACAGGCGAATACGAGCAGTACTTC	CASSWGGTGEYEQYF	many	TRBV6-2/TRBV6-3	TRBJ2-7	TRBD1
TGTGCCAGCAGCTCCGGGACTAGCGGGCCCTACGAGCAGTACTTC	CASSSGTSGPYEQYF	few	TRBV6-5	TRBJ2-7	TRBD2
TGCAGCGCCGGATGGGCGGCTGACCAAGAGACCCAGTACTTC	CSAGWAADQETQYF	few	TRBV29-1	TRBJ2-5	-
TGCAGTGCTAGAGTTAGCGGGAGGCTGGATGAGCAGTTCTTC	CSARVSGRLDEQFF	few	TRBV20-1	TRBJ2-1	TRBD2
TGCAGCGTTGGAAGGGGACGGGATGAGCAGTTCTTC	CSVGRGRDEQFF	many	TRBV29-1	TRBJ2-1	-
TGTGCCAGCACCACTCTAGCGAGGTCCATTCAGTACTTC	CASTTLARSIQYF	many	TRBV7-2	TRBJ2-4	-
TGTGCCAGCAGCGTATCTTCGGGGGTGGATCAGCCCCAGCATTTT	CASSVSSGVDQPQHF	few	TRBV9	TRBJ1-5	-
TGTGCCAGCAGTGAACCCGCCTCCTACGAGCAGTACTTC	CASSEPASYEQYF	many	TRBV6-5	TRBJ2-7	-
TGTGCCAGCAGTTTTCAGGGTTCAGCTAATGAAAAACTGTTTTTT	CASSFQGSANEKLFF	few	TRBV28	TRBJ1-4	-
TGTGCCACCAGTGACCATCTGGTGGTAACGCAGTATTTT	CATSDHLVVTQYF	many	TRBV24-1	TRBJ2-3	-
TGTGCCAGCAGTTACGCCCAAATGACAGGCTCTGGGGCCAACGTCCTGACTTTC	CASSYAQMTGSGANVLTF	few	TRBV6-5	TRBJ2-6	-
TGTGCCATCAGTGAGGACACCTCTAATTCACCCCTCCACTTT	CAISEDTSNSPLHF	many	TRBV10-3	TRBJ1-6	-
TGTGCCAGCAGCTTAGTCTGGCTTGAAGCTTTCTTT	CASSLVWLEAFF	many	TRBV7-8	TRBJ1-1	-
TGTGCCAGCAGCTTAGAGGTGGCAACTAATGAAAAACTGTTTTTT	CASSLEVATNEKLFF	medium-sized	TRBV7-9	TRBJ1-4	-
TGCAGTGCTAGAGGACCGGGACAGGGCACAGATACGCAGTATTTT	CSARGPGQGTDTQYF	many	TRBV20-1	TRBJ2-3	TRBD1
TGTGCCAGCAGCGTAGGGGGGGACCGCCTCGGCTATGGCTACACCTTC	CASSVGGDRLGYGYTF	many	TRBV9	TRBJ1-2	-
TGTGCCAGCAGCGTACTCTACCGACCTCGGAGCAATCAGCCCCAGCATTTT	CASSVLYRPRSNQPQHF	many	TRBV9	TRBJ1-5	-
TGTGCCAGCAGCCCGACATTCATGAACACTGAAGCTTTCTTT	CASSPTFMNTEAFF	few	TRBV9	TRBJ1-1	-
TGTGCCAGTAGTCCGAACACGCCGGGACAGGTGGCCTCGAATGAAAAACTGTTTTTT	CASSPNTPGQVASNEKLFF	-	TRBV19	TRBJ1-4	TRBD1
TGTGCCAGCAGTACCCTGGACAGGGGGCGCGGTGAAGCTTTCTTT	CASSTLDRGRGEAFF	many	TRBV12-3/TRBV12-4	TRBJ1-1	TRBD1
TGTGCCAGCAGCCAAGGGGGAGGGATTGGCGAAAAACTGTTTTTT	CASSQGGGIGEKLFF	few	TRBV3-1	TRBJ1-4	-
TGTGCCAGCAGCTTAGATAGCGAAGAGACCCAGTACTTC	CASSLDSEETQYF	many	TRBV7-7	TRBJ2-5	-
TGTGCCAGCAGCCCACGGGACCTAGCCAAAAACATTCAGTACTTC	CASSPRDLAKNIQYF	few	TRBV6-1	TRBJ2-4	-
TGTGCCAGCTCTCCACAGCCGGCTCAGGGGCAGTTCTTC	CASSPQPAQGQFF	many	TRBV18	TRBJ2-1	-
TGTGCCAGCAGCTTCGGACAGGGGGCGGATAGCAATCAGCCCCAGCATTTT	CASSFGQGADSNQPQHF	many	TRBV7-9	TRBJ1-5	TRBD1
TGCAGTGCTAGAATTCAGGGGAGCACTGAAGCTTTCTTT	CSARIQGSTEAFF	medium-sized	TRBV20-1	TRBJ1-1	-
TGTGCCAGCAGCGTAGAGGCAGGCGCTAACTATGGCTACACCTTC	CASSVEAGANYGYTF	many	TRBV9	TRBJ1-2	-
TGCGCCAGCAGAGCGGGACGGTACAACCAAGAGACCCAGTACTTC	CASRAGRYNQETQYF	many	TRBV5-1	TRBJ2-5	TRBD2
TGTGCCAGCAGTGGAGTAGGATTTGAAGCTTTCTTT	CASSGVGFEAFF	many	TRBV14	TRBJ1-1	-
TGTGCCAGCAGCCCCGGAGACGCCCCTAACGAGCAGTACTTC	CASSPGDAPNEQYF	many	TRBV6-6	TRBJ2-7	-
TGCGCCAGCAGCCTGGGACAGTCGGCCTCCTACAATGAGCAGTTCTTC	CASSLGQSASYNEQFF	many	TRBV5-1	TRBJ2-1	TRBD1
TGCGCCAGCAGCGGGGGTACTAGCGGGGGTTTCGAGACCCAGTACTTC	CASSGGTSGGFETQYF	many	TRBV5-1	TRBJ2-5	TRBD2
TGTGCCAGCAGCGCCCTAAATCCCGGGGCCCACAATGAGCAGTTCTTC	CASSALNPGAHNEQFF	many	TRBV7-8	TRBJ2-1	-
TGCGCCAGCAGCCCGCTTAGACCCAACAATGAGCAGTTCTTC	CASSPLRPNNEQFF	few	TRBV5-1	TRBJ2-1	-
TGCGCCAGCAGCTTGGAGGGACAGGGAACAGATACGCAGTATTTT	CASSLEGQGTDTQYF	many	TRBV5-1	TRBJ2-3	TRBD1
TGCAGTGCGAGGACAGGGGGTACCCAGCCCCAGCATTTT	CSARTGGTQPQHF	few	TRBV20-1	TRBJ1-5	TRBD1
TGCAGTGCTAGAGATAGCGGAACTGAAGCTTTCTTT	CSARDSGTEAFF	many	TRBV20-1	TRBJ1-1	-
TGTGCCAGCAGTCCGATTACAGGAGCTGGAGAGCAGTACTTC	CASSPITGAGEQYF	many	TRBV28	TRBJ2-7	-
TGTGCCAGCAGCCAAGTCGTCGGGACCTACCGCGCGGCCCAGTACTTC	CASSQVVGTYRAAQYF	-	TRBV3-1	TRBJ2-5	-
TGTGCCAGCAGTTACTCCCCGAGTTCCAATGAGCAGTTCTTC	CASSYSPSSNEQFF	few	TRBV6-2/TRBV6-3	TRBJ2-1	-
TGCGCCAGCAGCTTAACAACTACCAGCACAGATACGCAGTATTTT	CASSLTTTSTDTQYF	few	TRBV5-1	TRBJ2-3	-